Below, 20 T cell receptor beta chains from the same sample are listed, as sequenced in a study of T cell responses to AZD1222 COVID-19 vaccine. Assay: immunoSEQ multiplex PCR; the TCRdb copy retains only in-frame clones and omits some. The table has approximately 64,000 clones, roughly 84% seen once; the top ten hold roughly 9.8%. The specimen was peripheral blood, collected on day 0 of AZD1222 vaccination. The receptors come from an adult in good health.

The V and J genes are TRBV3-1 (or the pseudogene TRBV3-2) and TRBJ2-5, with 8 nucleotides matching TRBD2. The CDR3 is 14 residues long. J lost 5 bases, V lost 3 bases, and 5 bases had no gene match. The germline gives CDR1 LGHDT, CDR2 YNNKEL (reference sequence). The CDR3 is CASSQPGLVETQYF. DNA of the CDR3: TGTGCCAGCAGCCAGCCGGGACTAGTTGAGACCCAGTACTTC.

The rearrangement joins TRBV19 to TRBJ1-2; D uncertain. Germline V gene sequence: CDR1 LNHDA, CDR2 SQIVND (reference sequence). The CDR3 spans 12 residues. Trimming removed 5 bases from V and 3 bases from J, with 7 bases in between. The CDR3 sequence is CASSWSDYGYTF. The DNA of the CDR3 is TGTGCCAGTAGTTGGTCTGACTATGGCTACACCTTC.

The chain carries TRBV5-8 and TRBJ2-7; perhaps D is TRBD1 or TRBD2 (6 bases each). Trimming took off 1 base at V and 6 bases at J, with 14 bases between the two ends. The germline gives CDR1 SGHTS, CDR2 YDEGEE. CDR3 length: 14 residues. The chain's CDR3 is CASSLTSRGGEQYF. CDR3 DNA sequence: TGTGCCAGCAGCTTGACCTCCAGGGGAGGCGAGCAGTACTTC.

CDR3 region: CASSSQTGAHSPLHF. The CDR3 region has the DNA TGTGCCAGCAGCAGCCAAACGGGGGCCCATTCACCCCTCCACTTT. This sequence joins TRBV25-1 and TRBJ1-6, with D perhaps TRBD1 (6 bases). This CDR3 is 15 amino acids long. V dropped 6 bases and J dropped 8 bases, with 17 bases sitting between them. Germline CDR1 MGHDK, CDR2 SYGVNS.

This chain connects TRBV7-3 to TRBJ1-1; D gene unclear. This CDR3 comprises 14 residues. V dropped 5 bases and J dropped 1 base, with 11 bases sitting between them. From germline, CDR1 is SGHTA and CDR2 FQGTGA. CDR3 amino acids: CASSPGSQNTEAFF. The CDR3 coding sequence is TGTGCCAGCAGCCCCGGAAGCCAGAACACTGAAGCTTTCTTT.

This rearrangement joins TRBV5-5 to TRBJ1-2; TRBD1 aligns across 12 bases. The germline V gene has CDR1 SGHKS and CDR2 YYEKEE (reference sequence). CDR3 length: 15 amino acids. The V and J ends lost 2 bases and 4 bases, in that order; junction bases with no gene match: 3. This chain's CDR3 is CASSFGTGGIYGYTF. The CDR3 coding sequence is TGTGCCAGCAGCTTCGGGACAGGGGGCATCTATGGCTACACCTTC.

The CDR3 sequence is CASSSLQVGYTF. CDR3 DNA: TGTGCCAGCAGTTCCTTACAAGTCGGCTACACCTTC. This chain links TRBV6-5 with TRBJ1-2, with D unresolved. Trimming shortened V by 4 bases and J by 8 bases, and 11 bases separated the two germline ends. Germline V gene sequence: CDR1 MNHEY, CDR2 SVGAGI. The CDR3 totals 12 residues.

V is TRBV25-1 and J is TRBJ2-1; no definite D call. Trimming cost V 2 bases and J 0 bases, with 8 bases left between them. The CDR3 runs to 15 residues. Germline V CDR1 and CDR2: MGHDK, SYGVNS. The CDR3 loop is CASSEESPSYNEQFF. The CDR3 DNA is TGTGCCAGCAGTGAAGAGTCCCCCTCCTACAATGAGCAGTTCTTC.

The chain recombines TRBV6-5 with TRBJ2-2, with D possibly TRBD1 on 6 matching bases. CDR3 length: 15 residues. From germline, CDR1 is MNHEY and CDR2 SVGAGI. Trimming shortened V by 6 bases and J by 5 bases, and 16 bases separated the two germline ends. The chain's CDR3 is CASRLQGIGTGELFF. In nucleotides, the CDR3 is TGTGCCAGCAGGTTACAGGGCATAGGGACCGGGGAGCTGTTTTTT.

This rearrangement joins TRBV15 to TRBJ1-1, with a possible D match to TRBD1 (5 bases). Germline V gene data show CDR1 as LNHNV and CDR2 as YYDKDF (reference sequence). CDR3 length equals 14 residues. V lost 5 bases and J 5 bases, leaving 15 bases between the germline ends. CDR3 residues: CATSGREEATEAFF. CDR3 sequence (DNA): TGTGCCACCAGCGGCAGGGAAGAAGCGACTGAAGCTTTCTTT.

The gene calls are TRBV28 and TRBJ1-5; D not certain. V was clipped by 5 bases and J by 7 bases, with 12 bases between them. Germline CDR1 MDHEN, CDR2 SYDVKM. This CDR3 region has 13 residues. The CDR3 DNA follows: TGTGCCAGCAGTGGAGGCGGAGGGCAGCCCCAGCATTTT. Amino acid sequence: CASSGGGGQPQHF.

This clone was detected once. The chain joins TRBV4-1 to TRBJ1-2; the match to TRBD1 covers 9 bases. Germline CDR1 and CDR2: MGHRA and YSYEKL. This CDR3 region has 14 residues. V lost 2 bases, J lost 7 bases, and 5 bases stayed unmatched. The CDR3 coding sequence is TGCGCCAGCAGCCAACTTCCGGGACAGGGTGGCTACACCTTC. Its protein is CASSQLPGQGGYTF.

The rearrangement joins TRBV18 to TRBJ2-1; 8 nucleotides agree with TRBD1. V gave up 2 bases and J gave up 3 bases; unmatched junction bases: 6. The CDR3 runs to 16 residues. Germline values: CDR1 KGHSH, CDR2 LQKENI. The CDR3, as DNA: TGTGCCAGCTCACCAAGGACAGGGAACGACTACAATGAGCAGTTCTTC. This encodes CASSPRTGNDYNEQFF.

The V and J genes are TRBV4-2 and TRBJ2-4, with D perhaps TRBD2 (5 bases). The CDR3 consists of 14 residues. The V end was cut by 0 bases, the J end by 6 bases, with 9 bases between. Germline V CDR1 and CDR2: LGHNA, YNFKEQ. CDR3 bases: TGTGCCAGCAGCCAAGATGGACTTAGAAACATTCAGTACTTC. Protein product: CASSQDGLRNIQYF.

The count of this clone is one. The V call is TRBV30, the J call TRBJ1-6; TRBD1 aligns across 7 bases. CDR1 is GTSNPN and CDR2 is SVGIG in the germline V gene (reference sequence). The V segment lost 1 base and the J segment 8 bases; nucleotides outside the gene matches: 14. The CDR3 contains 17 residues. For the CDR3, the DNA is TGTGCCTGGAGTGCCCAACGGGAGGGGGCTCGGGATTCACCCCTCCACTTT. Translation: CAWSAQREGARDSPLHF.

V and J are TRBV6-6 and TRBJ1-2, with 8 nucleotides matching TRBD1. Germline CDR1 reads MNHNY; CDR2 reads SVGAGI (reference sequence). With 6 bases clipped from V and 1 base from J, the junction kept 13 bases outside the gene matches. The CDR3 runs to 17 residues. CDR3 residues: CASSRQGPSLDNYGYTF. CDR3 nucleotides: TGTGCCAGCAGCCGACAGGGGCCCTCACTAGATAACTATGGCTACACCTTC.

V and J are TRBV2 and TRBJ1-3, with 7 bases matching TRBD1. The CDR3 loop spans 15 amino acids. Germline V gives CDR1 SNHLY, CDR2 FYNNEI. The trim removed 5 bases at V and 1 base at J, leaving 5 bases unmatched. CDR3 sequence reads: CASSNRGLSGNTIYF. The CDR3 nucleotides read TGTGCCAGCAGTAACAGGGGCCTATCTGGAAACACCATATATTTT. The full variable domain, with the rest looked up from reference TRBV2 and TRBJ1-3, is EPEVTQTPSHQVTQMGQEVILRCVPISNHLYFYWYRQILGQKVEFLVSFYNNEISEKSEIFDDQFSVERPDGSNFTLKIRSTKLEDSAMYFCASSNRGLSGNTIYFGEGSWLTVV.

The chain carries TRBV5-1 and TRBJ2-3; D may be TRBD1 (5 bases). Germline CDR1 SGHRS, CDR2 YFSETQ. The germline V and J ends were trimmed by 0 bases and 6 bases, with 14 bases remaining between them. The CDR3 covers 15 residues. The DNA for the CDR3 is TGCGCCAGCAGCTTGGAGGTCACCGCAGGGGATACGCAGTATTTT. Amino acids: CASSLEVTAGDTQYF.

This chain links TRBV30 with TRBJ2-7; 10 positions agree with TRBD1. CDR3 size: 11 residues. Germline values: CDR1 GTSNPN, CDR2 SVGIG (reference sequence). CDR3 nucleotide sequence: TGTGCTTCTGACAGGGGGCTCGAGCAGTACTTC. Its protein product is CASDRGLEQYF. Complete variable domain (other parts from reference TRBV30 and TRBJ2-7): SQTIHQWPATLVQPVGSPLSLECTVEGTSNPNLYWYRQAAGRGLQLLFYSVGIGQISSEVPQNLSASRPQDRQFILSSKKLLLSDSGFYLCASDRGLEQYFGPGTRLTVT.

The J gene is TRBJ1-4, the V gene TRBV19; 7 bases are shared with TRBD1. This CDR3 contains 14 residues. V gave up 7 bases and J gave up 0 bases; unmatched junction bases: 2. Looked up from germline, CDR1 is LNHDA and CDR2 is SQIVND (reference sequence). The CDR3 DNA is TGTGCCAGTAACAGGGGAACAACTAATGAAAAACTGTTTTTT. Amino acid sequence: CASNRGTTNEKLFF.